This T cell receptor beta chain comes out of a study of T-cell memory formation after mild COVID-19. Regarding the study as a whole: Detection of some responders pre-infection suggested pre-existing cross-reactive memory T cells participated. Contracting clones from day 15 to 85 showed balanced CD4/CD8; later expanders favored CD4+.

Per the germline V gene, CDR1 is DFQATT and CDR2 is SNEGSKA (reference sequence). Trimming removed 4 bases from V and 3 bases from J, with 16 bases in between. This CDR3 region has 15 residues. About this clonotype: No antigen is known for it.

TCRdb re-derived calls from the 5' RACE reads in MiXCR, one entry per CDR3 protein. The repertoire holds under 550,000 distinct CDR3 sequences, with approximately 19% as singletons. The TCR originated in a man between 18 and 29 years old who had mild COVID-19 (a few samples of this study predate the infection). Cell type and time point are not known. The chain carries TRBV20-1 and TRBJ1-5; possibly TRBD1 for D (6 bases). The source material was PBMCs or a T cell subset sorted from them (not recorded which). The CDR3 spells CSATPLTGYNQPQHF. The DNA of the CDR3 is TGCAGTGCTACGCCCCTTACAGGGTACAATCAGCCCCAGCATTTT.